The 14 T cell receptor beta chains reported below all come from one sample, sequenced in a study of T-cell reconstitution after alpha-beta-depleted transplantation in children. A library of TCRbeta sequences, prepared with unique molecular identifiers, was generated. TCRdb called the PCR reads again in MiXCR, with one record for every CDR3 protein. Of more than 400,000 distinct CDR3 sequences in the sample, around two fifths were seen once. Sequenced here: PBMCs, sampled before TCRalphabeta/CD19-depleted stem cell transplant. These receptor sequences come from a girl aged 2 to 9 with aplastic anemia, due to receive a stem cell transplant.

The chain joins TRBV7-9 to TRBJ2-3; D is unresolved. The ends were cut back, 1 base at V and 2 bases at J, with 10 bases in the middle. This CDR3 region has 15 residues. Germline V gene lookup returns CDR1 SEHNR and CDR2 FQNEAQ (reference sequence). The CDR3 coding sequence is TGTGCCAGCAGCTTAGGACGCAGGACCACAGATACGCAGTATTTT. Its protein product is CASSLGRRTTDTQYF.

V usage is TRBV29-1 and J usage is TRBJ2-7, with TRBD2 as a possible D gene (5 bases). Between the trimmed V and J ends, which lost 0 bases and 4 bases, there was a span of 16 bases. The CDR3 consists of 15 residues. Germline V gene data show CDR1 as SQVTM and CDR2 as ANQGSEA. DNA for the CDR3: TGCAGCGTTGAAGATCGCCGCGGACTCGGGTACGAGCAGTACTTC. Residues: CSVEDRRGLGYEQYF.

The chain recombines TRBV6-5 with TRBJ2-2, with 7 bases aligning to TRBD1. CDR3 length equals 16 residues. Per the germline V gene, CDR1 is MNHEY and CDR2 is SVGAGI. The junction had 1 base not matched to a gene; V was cut back by 0 bases and J by 0 bases. DNA for the CDR3: TGTGCCAGCAGTTACTCCGGGACAGCGAACACCGGGGAGCTGTTTTTT. Translating it yields CASSYSGTANTGELFF.

This clonotype was detected ten times or more. The V call is TRBV3-1, the J call TRBJ2-1; D unresolved. The V gene lost 6 bases and the J gene lost 5 bases, with 11 bases spanning the gap. Germline lookup yields CDR1 LGHDT and CDR2 YNNKEL (reference sequence). This CDR3 region has 13 residues. CDR3 sequence reads: CASRDPGDNEQFF. CDR3 DNA sequence: TGTGCCAGCAGGGACCCAGGCGACAATGAGCAGTTCTTC.

This clonotype came up many times. The chain combines TRBV5-1 with TRBJ1-6, with D hard to call. The V gene's germline CDR1 is SGHRS and CDR2 YFSETQ. V shed 4 bases and J shed 0 bases, with 5 bases lying between them. The CDR3 has 14 residues. The CDR3 here is CASSQSSYNSPLHF. CDR3 coding DNA: TGCGCCAGCAGCCAGAGCTCCTATAATTCACCCCTCCACTTT.

The chain links TRBV12-2 to TRBJ1-2. TRBV12-2 is a pseudogene. CDR3 length: 20 residues. The CDR3 nucleotides read TGTGCAAGTCGCCACTTTAATTCAGGCCGAATAGGTTACGAGGACTATGGCTACACCTTC. This encodes CASRHFNSGRIGYEDYGYTF.

This clonotype was found a few times. The chain is built from TRBV20-1 and TRBJ1-2, with D hard to call. The CDR3 loop spans 14 amino acids. Per germline, CDR1 DFQATT and CDR2 SNEGSKA (reference sequence). V was shortened by 3 bases and J by 4 bases, with 15 bases between the two germline ends. Here the CDR3 DNA reads TGCAGTGCTAGGATATCCTCGAACTTCTATGGCTACACCTTC. Translation gives CSARISSNFYGYTF.

This clonotype was observed many times. The chain has TRBV29-1 and TRBJ2-4, with a tentative D call TRBD2 (6 bases). The germline gives CDR1 SQVTM, CDR2 ANQGSEA. Trimming cost V 5 bases and J 9 bases, with 20 bases left between them. The CDR3 has 14 amino acids. This CDR3 reads CSVLGETSTSIQYF. CDR3 bases: TGCAGCGTTTTGGGGGAGACTAGTACGAGCATTCAGTACTTC.

Concerning this clonotype: The germline gene is not matched at one end of the junction; a read error may be the cause. This chain connects TRBV19 to TRBJ2-3; no firm D call. In germline, CDR1 is LNHDA, CDR2 SQIVND (reference sequence). The CDR3 is 13 residues long. CDR3 nucleotide sequence: TGTGTCAGTAGTAGTCGGTACACAGATACGCAGTATTTT. It is translated as CVSSSRYTDTQYF.

The table lists this clonotype with a few counts. The chain couples TRBV6-6 to TRBJ2-7; D gene ambiguous. CDR3 size: 12 residues. Trimming removed 10 bases at V and 2 bases at J, with 12 bases between. Germline V gives CDR1 MNHNY, CDR2 SVGAGI (reference sequence). The CDR3 bases are TGTGCCACCGCCGCCAAACCCTACGAGCAGTACTTC. It encodes CATAAKPYEQYF.

The V and J genes are TRBV6-2 or TRBV6-3 and TRBJ2-7; 7 bases map to TRBD2. Germline values: CDR1 MNHEY, CDR2 SVGEGT. The CDR3 has 17 amino acids. V trimming: 5 bases; J trimming: 1 base; junction bases outside the gene matches: 14. In DNA, the CDR3 is TGTGCCAGCAGTGGGGATCCTAGCGGTCCTGCTTCCTACGAGCAGTACTTC. This encodes CASSGDPSGPASYEQYF.

This sequence joins TRBV25-1 and TRBJ2-1; 13 nucleotides match TRBD2. This CDR3 comprises 15 residues. In germline, CDR1 is MGHDK, CDR2 SYGVNS. V shed 5 bases and J 6 bases; nucleotides not matched to a gene: 4. CDR3 in DNA: TGTGCCAGCAGTCCGACTAGCGGGAGGTCCAATGAGCAGTTCTTC. This encodes CASSPTSGRSNEQFF.

This clonotype occurred many times. The gene calls are TRBV10-3 and TRBJ2-7; D assignment may be TRBD1 or TRBD2 (6 bases each). Trimming took 3 bases from V and 6 from J, leaving 15 bases between them. Looked up from germline, CDR1 is ENHRY and CDR2 is SYGVKD. This CDR3 has 14 residues. CDR3 loop: CAISDTGRSFEQYF. CDR3 nucleotide sequence: TGTGCCATCAGTGACACAGGGAGGTCATTCGAGCAGTACTTC.

This clonotype occurred once. The chain is built from TRBV12-3 or TRBV12-4 and TRBJ2-3; no reliable D call. The CDR3 length is 17 residues. Trimming shortened V by 4 bases and J by 0 bases, and 17 bases separated the two germline ends. CDR3 amino acids: CASSSSSATSSTDTQYF. The CDR3 nucleotides are TGTGCCAGCAGTTCTTCATCGGCAACTTCTAGCACAGATACGCAGTATTTT.